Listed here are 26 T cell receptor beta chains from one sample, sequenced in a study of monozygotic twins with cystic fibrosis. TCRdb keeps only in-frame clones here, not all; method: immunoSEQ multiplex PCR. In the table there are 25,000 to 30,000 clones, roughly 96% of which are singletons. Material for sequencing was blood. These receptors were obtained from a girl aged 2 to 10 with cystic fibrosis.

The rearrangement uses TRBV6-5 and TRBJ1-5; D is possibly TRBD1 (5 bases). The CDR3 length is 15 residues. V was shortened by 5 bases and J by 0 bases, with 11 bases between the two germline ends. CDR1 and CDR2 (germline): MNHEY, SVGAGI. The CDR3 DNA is TGTGCCAGCAGTCAGTCCGACAGTAGCAATCAGCCCCAGCATTTT. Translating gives CASSQSDSSNQPQHF.

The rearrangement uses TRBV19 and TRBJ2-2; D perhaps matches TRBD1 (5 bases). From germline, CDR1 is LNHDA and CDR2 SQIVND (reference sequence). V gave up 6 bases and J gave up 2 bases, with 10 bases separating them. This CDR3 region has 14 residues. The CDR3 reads CASRQGLNTGELFF. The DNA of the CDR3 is TGTGCCAGTAGGCAGGGATTAAACACCGGGGAGCTGTTTTTT.

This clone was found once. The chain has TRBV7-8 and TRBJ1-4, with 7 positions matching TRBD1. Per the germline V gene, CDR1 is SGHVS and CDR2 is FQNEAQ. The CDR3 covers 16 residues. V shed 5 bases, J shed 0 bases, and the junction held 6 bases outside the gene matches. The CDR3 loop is CASSGGTAATNEKLFF. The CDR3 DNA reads TGTGCCAGCAGCGGGGGGACAGCGGCAACTAATGAAAAACTGTTTTTT.

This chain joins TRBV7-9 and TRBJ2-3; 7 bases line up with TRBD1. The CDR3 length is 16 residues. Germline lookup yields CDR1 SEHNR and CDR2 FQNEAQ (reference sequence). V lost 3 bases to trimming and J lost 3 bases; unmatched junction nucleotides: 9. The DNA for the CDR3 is TGTGCCAGCAGCTTGAGGGGAGCAGGGGGAACAGATACGCAGTATTTT. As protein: CASSLRGAGGTDTQYF.

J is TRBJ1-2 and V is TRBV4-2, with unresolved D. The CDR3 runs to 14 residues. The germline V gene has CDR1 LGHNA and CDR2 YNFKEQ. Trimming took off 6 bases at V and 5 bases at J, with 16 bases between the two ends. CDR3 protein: CASSPLGSGYGYTF. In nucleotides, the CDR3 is TGTGCCAGCAGTCCATTGGGGAGTGGGTATGGCTACACCTTC.

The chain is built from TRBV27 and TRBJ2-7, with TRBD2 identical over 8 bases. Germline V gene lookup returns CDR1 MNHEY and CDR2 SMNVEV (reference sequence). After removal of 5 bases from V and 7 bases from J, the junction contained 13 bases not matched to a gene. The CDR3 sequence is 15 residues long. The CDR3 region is CASSPFAAGEWEQYF. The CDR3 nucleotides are TGTGCCAGCAGTCCCTTCGCAGCGGGAGAATGGGAGCAGTACTTC.

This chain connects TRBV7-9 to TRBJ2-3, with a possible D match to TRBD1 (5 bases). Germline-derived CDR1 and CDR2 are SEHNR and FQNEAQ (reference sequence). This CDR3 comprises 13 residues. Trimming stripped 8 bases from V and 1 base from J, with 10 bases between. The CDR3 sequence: CASRWGGTDTQYF. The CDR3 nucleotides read TGTGCCAGCCGGTGGGGCGGCACAGATACGCAGTATTTT.

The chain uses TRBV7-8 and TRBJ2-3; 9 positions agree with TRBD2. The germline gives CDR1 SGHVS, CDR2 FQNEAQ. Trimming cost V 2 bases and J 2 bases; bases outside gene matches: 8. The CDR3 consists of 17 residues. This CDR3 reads CASSLPRLAGSTDTQYF. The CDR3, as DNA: TGTGCCAGCAGCTTACCCCGGCTAGCGGGGTCCACAGATACGCAGTATTTT.

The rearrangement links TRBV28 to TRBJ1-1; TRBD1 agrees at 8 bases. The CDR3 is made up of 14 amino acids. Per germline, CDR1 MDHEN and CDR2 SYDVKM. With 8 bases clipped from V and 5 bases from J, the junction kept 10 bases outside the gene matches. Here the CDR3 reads CASAATGVRTEAFF. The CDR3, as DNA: TGTGCCAGCGCGGCGACAGGGGTGAGGACTGAAGCTTTCTTT. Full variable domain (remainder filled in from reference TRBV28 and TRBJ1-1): DVKVTQSSRYLVKRTGEKVFLECVQDMDHENMFWYRQDPGLGLRLIYFSYDVKMKEKGDIPEGYSVSREKKERFSLILESASTNQTSMYLCASAATGVRTEAFFGQGTRLTVV.

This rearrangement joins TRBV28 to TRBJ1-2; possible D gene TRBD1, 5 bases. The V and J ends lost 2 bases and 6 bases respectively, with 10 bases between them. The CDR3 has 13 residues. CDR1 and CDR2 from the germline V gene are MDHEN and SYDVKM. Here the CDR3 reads CASSLAGGNGYTF. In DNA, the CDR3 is TGTGCCAGCAGTTTAGCGGGGGGGAATGGCTACACCTTC.

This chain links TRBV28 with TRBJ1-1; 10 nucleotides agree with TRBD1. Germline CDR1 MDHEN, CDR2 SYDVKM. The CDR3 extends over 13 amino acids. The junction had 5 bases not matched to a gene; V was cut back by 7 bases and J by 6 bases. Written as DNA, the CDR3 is TGTGCCAGCACTCGGGGGACAGGGGCTGAAGCTTTCTTT. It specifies CASTRGTGAEAFF.

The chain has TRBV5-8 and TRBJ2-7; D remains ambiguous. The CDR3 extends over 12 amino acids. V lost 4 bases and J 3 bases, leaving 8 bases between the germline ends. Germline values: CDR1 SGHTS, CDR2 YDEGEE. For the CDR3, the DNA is TGTGCCAGCAGCCGACTGGGCTACGAGCAGTACTTC. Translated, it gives CASSRLGYEQYF.

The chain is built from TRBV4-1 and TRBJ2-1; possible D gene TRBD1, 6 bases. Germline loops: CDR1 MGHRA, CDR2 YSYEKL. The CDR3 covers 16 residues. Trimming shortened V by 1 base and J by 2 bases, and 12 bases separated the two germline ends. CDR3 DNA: TGCGCCAGCAGCCAAGGTACCAAGGGGGCCTACAATGAGCAGTTCTTC. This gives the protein CASSQGTKGAYNEQFF.

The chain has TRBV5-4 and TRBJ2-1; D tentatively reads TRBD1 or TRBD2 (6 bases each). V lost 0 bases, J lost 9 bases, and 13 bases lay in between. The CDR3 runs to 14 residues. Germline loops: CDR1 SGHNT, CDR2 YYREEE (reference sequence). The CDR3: CASSLAHGGGEQFF. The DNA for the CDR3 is TGTGCCAGCAGCTTGGCCCACGGGGGCGGTGAGCAGTTCTTC.

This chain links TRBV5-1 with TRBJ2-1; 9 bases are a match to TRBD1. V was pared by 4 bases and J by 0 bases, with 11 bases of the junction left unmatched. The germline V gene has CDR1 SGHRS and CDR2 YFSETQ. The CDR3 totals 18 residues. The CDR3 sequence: CASSPDRGVPSSYNEQFF. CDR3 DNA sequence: TGCGCCAGCAGCCCCGACAGGGGGGTCCCGAGCTCCTACAATGAGCAGTTCTTC.

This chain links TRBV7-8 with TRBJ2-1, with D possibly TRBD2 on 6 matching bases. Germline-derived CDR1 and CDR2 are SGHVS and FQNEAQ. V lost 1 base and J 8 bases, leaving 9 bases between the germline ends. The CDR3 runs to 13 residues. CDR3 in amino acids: CASSLGREDEQFF. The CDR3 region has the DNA TGTGCCAGCAGCTTAGGAAGGGAGGATGAGCAGTTCTTC.

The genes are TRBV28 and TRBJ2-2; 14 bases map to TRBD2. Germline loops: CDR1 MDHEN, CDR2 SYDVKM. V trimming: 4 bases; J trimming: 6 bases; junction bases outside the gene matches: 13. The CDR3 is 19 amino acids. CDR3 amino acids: CASSYQGLAGVLGAGELFF. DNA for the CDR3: TGTGCCAGCAGTTACCAGGGACTAGCGGGAGTCTTAGGTGCCGGGGAGCTGTTTTTT.

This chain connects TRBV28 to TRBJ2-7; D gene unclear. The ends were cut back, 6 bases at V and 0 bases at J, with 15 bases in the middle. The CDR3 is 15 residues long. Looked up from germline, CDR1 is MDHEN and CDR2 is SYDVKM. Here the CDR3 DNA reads TGTGCCAGCAGCCTTACAATCCAAAGCTCCTACGAGCAGTACTTC. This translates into CASSLTIQSSYEQYF. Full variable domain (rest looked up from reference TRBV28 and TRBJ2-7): DVKVTQSSRYLVKRTGEKVFLECVQDMDHENMFWYRQDPGLGLRLIYFSYDVKMKEKGDIPEGYSVSREKKERFSLILESASTNQTSMYLCASSLTIQSSYEQYFGPGTRLTVT.

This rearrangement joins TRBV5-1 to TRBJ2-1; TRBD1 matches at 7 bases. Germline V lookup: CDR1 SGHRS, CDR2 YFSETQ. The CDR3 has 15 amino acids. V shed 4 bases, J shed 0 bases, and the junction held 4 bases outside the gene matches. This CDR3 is CASSPGGSSYNEQFF. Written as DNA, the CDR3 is TGCGCCAGCAGCCCAGGGGGTAGCTCCTACAATGAGCAGTTCTTC.

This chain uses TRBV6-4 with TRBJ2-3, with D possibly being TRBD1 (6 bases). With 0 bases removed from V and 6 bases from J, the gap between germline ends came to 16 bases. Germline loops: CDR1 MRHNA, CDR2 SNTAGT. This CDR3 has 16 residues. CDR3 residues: CASSDSEQGEWDTQYF. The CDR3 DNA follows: TGTGCCAGCAGTGACTCGGAACAGGGTGAGTGGGATACGCAGTATTTT.

CDR3 protein: CASSVAVSGSPSYNEQFF. CDR3 bases: TGTGCCAGCAGCGTAGCTGTTAGCGGGAGCCCCTCCTACAATGAGCAGTTCTTC. The chain uses TRBV9 and TRBJ2-1; TRBD2 matches 9 bases. V trimming: 0 bases; J trimming: 0 bases; junction bases outside the gene matches: 7. In germline, CDR1 is SGDLS, CDR2 YYNGEE. The CDR3 is 18 amino acids.

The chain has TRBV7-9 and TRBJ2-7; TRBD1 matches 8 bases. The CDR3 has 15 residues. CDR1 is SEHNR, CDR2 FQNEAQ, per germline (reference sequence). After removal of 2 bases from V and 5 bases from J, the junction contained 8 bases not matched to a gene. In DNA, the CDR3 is TGTGCCAGCAGCTTATCTGGACAGGGAGGCCACGAGCAGTACTTC. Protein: CASSLSGQGGHEQYF.

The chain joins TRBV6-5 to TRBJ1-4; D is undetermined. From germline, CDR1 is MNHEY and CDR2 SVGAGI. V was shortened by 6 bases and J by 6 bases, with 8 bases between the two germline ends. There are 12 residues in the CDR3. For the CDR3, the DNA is TGTGCCAGCAGAGGGATTTATGAAAAACTGTTTTTT. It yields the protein CASRGIYEKLFF.

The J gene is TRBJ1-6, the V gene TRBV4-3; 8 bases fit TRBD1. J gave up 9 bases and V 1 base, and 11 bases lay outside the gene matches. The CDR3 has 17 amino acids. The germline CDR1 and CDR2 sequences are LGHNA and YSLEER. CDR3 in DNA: TGCGCCAGCAGCCAAGTAAAGTCCAGGGGGCTAACTTCACCCCTCCACTTT. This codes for CASSQVKSRGLTSPLHF.

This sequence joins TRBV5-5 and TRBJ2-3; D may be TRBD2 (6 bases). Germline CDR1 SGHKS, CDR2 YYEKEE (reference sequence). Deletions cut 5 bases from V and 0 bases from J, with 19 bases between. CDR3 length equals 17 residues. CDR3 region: CASSPGGLARSTDTQYF. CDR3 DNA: TGTGCCAGCAGTCCCGGAGGGCTAGCGCGTAGCACAGATACGCAGTATTTT.

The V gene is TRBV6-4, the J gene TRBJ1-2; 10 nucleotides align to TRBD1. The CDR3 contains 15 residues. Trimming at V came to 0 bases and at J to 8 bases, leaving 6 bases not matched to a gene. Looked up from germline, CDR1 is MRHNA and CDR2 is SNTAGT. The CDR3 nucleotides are TGTGCCAGCAGTGACTCGACAGGGGGCGTGGGAGGCTACACCTTC. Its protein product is CASSDSTGGVGGYTF.